This TCR beta chain was found in a study of cytomegalovirus exposure and HLA in healthy donors. Amplification used 60 Vbeta primers and 13 Jbeta primers. Sequenced by immunoSEQ multiplex PCR; TCRdb stores in-frame clones only, minus some. The table includes about 89,000 clones, less than 85% detected once. The sample was PBMCs. This receptor was obtained from a man aged 40-49 years in good health and CMV-seropositive.

The CDR3 bases are TGTGCCAGTAGTATAGATCCGGCGGGGACTGAGCAGTTCTTC. Its translation: CASSIDPAGTEQFF. The gene calls are TRBV19 and TRBJ2-1; possible D gene TRBD2, 6 bases. The germline V gene has CDR1 LNHDA and CDR2 SQIVND (reference sequence). V lost 0 bases to trimming and J lost 9 bases, with 12 bases between them. CDR3 length: 14 residues.